The TCR beta chain described here comes from a study of tumor-infiltrating lymphocytes in primary liver carcinoma. The wider study: Tumor staging was T1-T3 N0M0; sizes spanned about 4.2 to 11 cm across.

With regard to this clonotype: An end of the junction does not agree with germline; a read error may underlie this.

Total RNA amounting to roughly 0.5 ug was the source from which TCR beta cDNA was made with a constant-region primer. Construction of TCR beta libraries relied on three successive nested multiplex PCR rounds employing slightly modified ARM-PCR. MiXCR, run by TCRdb on the multiplex PCR reads, gives a single entry per CDR3 protein. The sample contains under 200,000 distinct CDR3 sequences, 65% of which appear only once. The blood RNA (from unsorted whole blood) was obtained, and germline DNA was also extracted. This sequence originates from a woman aged 60-70 years with primary liver carcinoma and hepatitis B virus infection. Sequenced material: peripheral blood.

CDR3 amino acids: CVSSEGGTVYGYTF. CDR3 bases: TGTGTCAGCAGCGAAGGAGGGACAGTCTATGGATACACCTTC. The V gene is TRBV11-2, the J gene TRBJ1-2, with TRBD1 matching 7 bases. Germline V gene lookup returns CDR1 SGHAT and CDR2 FQNNGV. The CDR3 sequence is 14 residues long.